The rows below give T cell receptor beta chains drawn from one sample of a study of blood T cell repertoires in COVID-19. Some clones are missing from TCRdb's copy, which holds only in-frame ones; the method was immunoSEQ multiplex PCR. The table has around 200,000 clones, 80% to 90% seen once. Sequencing used peripheral blood. Receptors originate from a woman aged 80 or over with acute or convalescent COVID-19. Each CDR3 is given with its conserved first and last residue. A D gene is named only where the DNA matches it firmly. Clone size appears in some rows only: once, few, many, or a class for an expanded clone.

>TRBD2|.|TRBV6-2/TRBV6-3|TRBJ2-7
TGTGCCAGCAGTTACTCCAGAGCGGGAAACGAGCAGTACTTC
CASSYSRAGNEQYF
>.|few|TRBV27|TRBJ2-1
TGTGCCAGCAGTGGACCCCCCCCGCGCGGGGAGGCGAATGAGCAGTTCTTC
CASSGPPPRGEANEQFF
>.|few|TRBV2|TRBJ1-5
TGTGCCAGCAGCCTAGAAACGGGTCAGCCCCAGCATTTT
CASSLETGQPQHF
>TRBD2|.|TRBV19|TRBJ2-7
TGTGCCAGTAATTCGGGGCTAGCGGGGCCTCGCGAGCAGTACTTC
CASNSGLAGPREQYF
>TRBD1|.|TRBV30|TRBJ1-2
TGTGCCTGGAAAGGACAGGACCTCTATGGCTACACCTTC
CAWKGQDLYGYTF
>.|once|TRBV4-1|TRBJ1-1
TGCGCCAGCAGCCAAGGGGCAGGGTATCGGGGGACTGAAGCTTTCTTT
CASSQGAGYRGTEAFF
>TRBD2|.|TRBV7-2|TRBJ2-1
TGTGCCAGCAGCTGGAGGGAGGGCCTCTATGAGCAGTTCTTC
CASSWREGLYEQFF
>TRBD1|.|TRBV27|TRBJ1-1
TGTGCCAGCAGTTACTACAGGGGGGGAACTGAAGCTTTCTTT
CASSYYRGGTEAFF
>.|.|TRBV28|TRBJ2-5
TGTGCCAGCAGCACAGGCCGAGAGACCCAGTACTTC
CASSTGRETQYF
>TRBD2|.|TRBV20-1|TRBJ2-1
TGCAGTGCTAGTTCGAGCGGGAGGGCCGATGAGCAGTTCTTC
CSASSSGRADEQFF
>.|.|TRBV9|TRBJ1-1
TGTGCCAGCAGTTTGACGGGATCGAACACTGAAGCTTTCTTT
CASSLTGSNTEAFF
>TRBD1|.|TRBV25-1|TRBJ1-1
TGTGCCAGCAGTGTCCCGGGACAGAAGAACACTGAAGCTTTCTTT
CASSVPGQKNTEAFF
>TRBD1|.|TRBV7-2|TRBJ1-1
TGTGCCAGCAGCAAGGGACAGACTACCTCGAACACTGAAGCTTTCTTT
CASSKGQTTSNTEAFF
>.|few|TRBV7-2|TRBJ2-3
TGTGCCAGCAGTTTTCTTGGACAGAGCACAGATACGCAGTATTTT
CASSFLGQSTDTQYF
>.|many|TRBV5-1|TRBJ1-1
TGCGCCAGCAGCTTGGTGGCAGGGGCTGGGACTGAAGCTTTCTTT
CASSLVAGAGTEAFF
>TRBD1|.|TRBV28|TRBJ1-2
TGTGCCAGCAGCTTACCGGGACAGGGAAGAGGCTACACCTTC
CASSLPGQGRGYTF
>.|.|TRBV19|TRBJ1-6
TGTGCCAGTAGTACCAGGGGTTCGGATAATTCACCCCTCCACTTT
CASSTRGSDNSPLHF
>.|.|TRBV19|TRBJ1-1
TGTGCCAGTAGTATTGGAGTTTACACTGAAGCTTTCTTT
CASSIGVYTEAFF
>.|.|TRBV7-2|TRBJ2-3
TGTGCCAGCGCGGGGTCTAGCACAGATACGCAGTATTTT
CASAGSSTDTQYF
>TRBD2|.|TRBV10-3|TRBJ2-7
TGTGCCATCAGTGAGCGGGAGGACTACGAGCAGTACTTC
CAISEREDYEQYF
>.|few|TRBV3-1/TRBV3-2|TRBJ2-7
TGTGCCAGCAGCCAACCCGGCTACGAGCAGTACTTC
CASSQPGYEQYF
>.|few|TRBV30|TRBJ1-1
TGTGCCTGGAGACAGGGGAACACTGAAGCTTTCTTT
CAWRQGNTEAFF
>.|.|TRBV3-1/TRBV3-2|TRBJ2-5
TGTGCCAGCAGCCAAGATTCTAGCCGGGAGACCCAGTACTTC
CASSQDSSRETQYF
>.|.|TRBV12-5|TRBJ1-5
TGTGCTAGTGGTCAGGGTATGACTCAGCCCCAGCATTTT
CASGQGMTQPQHF
>.|.|TRBV29-1|TRBJ1-2
TGCAGCGTTGCACAGGGAAATCAGGACTATGGCTACACCTTC
CSVAQGNQDYGYTF
>TRBD1|.|TRBV10-3|TRBJ2-5
TGTGCCATCAGTGAGTCGACAGGGGCTGGGGAGACCCAGTACTTC
CAISESTGAGETQYF
>.|.|TRBV6-2/TRBV6-3|TRBJ1-2
TGTGCCAGCAGCCCACAGACAGGACGCGGCTATGGCTACACCTTC
CASSPQTGRGYGYTF
>.|.|TRBV5-1|TRBJ2-5
TGCGCCAGTAGTCTAGGTGAAGAGACCCAGTACTTC
CASSLGEETQYF
>TRBD2|few|TRBV9|TRBJ2-7
TGTGCCAGCAGCGTAGCTTCAGGGACTAGCGGTTACGAGCAGTACTTC
CASSVASGTSGYEQYF
>.|.|TRBV5-1|TRBJ2-7
TGCGCCAGCAGCTCCGGGACGGAGGGGAATGAGCAGTACTTC
CASSSGTEGNEQYF
>TRBD1|few|TRBV27|TRBJ1-1
TGTGCCAGCAGTCCCCTGCAGGGGGCTTTCTTAAGTACTGAAGCTTTCTTT
CASSPLQGAFLSTEAFF